The clone carrying this T cell receptor (beta chain) was detected a few times. Its target is unknown. With 10 bases clipped from V and 3 bases from J, the junction kept 8 bases outside the gene matches. The CDR3 contains 13 residues. Authors of the study amplified TCR beta CDR3 regions from RNA transcripts. TCR CDR3 regions were first amplified by RT-PCR with HTBI primers. TCRdb used MiXCR to reprocess the multiplex PCR reads, holding one entry per CDR3 protein. The data hold over 700,000 distinct CDR3 sequences, with over 35% observed a single time. These data originate in a study of T cells in Graves' hyperthyroidism and ophthalmopathy. Broader study findings: Stable hyperthyroidism and ophthalmopathy were separated using 13 V-J signatures.

Sequencing was carried out using blood. This chain joins TRBV12-3 or TRBV12-4 and TRBJ1-1; TRBD1 matches at 7 bases. This sequence originates from a woman aged 40 to 55 with Graves' hyperthyroidism. The CDR3 sequence is CATRDSAYTEAFF. Written as DNA, the CDR3 is TGTGCCACCCGGGACAGCGCCTACACTGAAGCTTTCTTT.